Listed below are T cell receptor beta chains from one sample, sequenced in a study of response to subunit inactivated influenza vaccine. MiXCR, applied by TCRdb to the RT-PCR reads, yields one record per CDR3 protein. Among about 570,000 distinct CDR3 sequences listed, over 9% were seen once. The same specimen was also included in a second study, on T cells expressing NK-cell markers.

Sample: PBMCs from blood, taken on the day of vaccination. All receptors come from a middle-aged man who received an inactivated influenza vaccine. Both conserved end residues are part of each CDR3. Each record gives: V gene, J gene, D gene, clone size, CDR3 protein, CDR3 DNA. D genes are given only for firm matches. Not all rows give a size; the values are once, few, many and, for expanded clones, a class.

v_call: TRBV20-1
j_call: TRBJ2-3
d_call: -
clone_size: few
cdr3_aa: CSARPNWRGTTDTQYF
cdr3_nt: TGCAGTGCCAGACCCAATTGGCGCGGGACCACAGATACGCAGTATTTT

v_call: TRBV11-2
j_call: TRBJ2-5
d_call: TRBD2
clone_size: -
cdr3_aa: CASSQILSSGGPETQYF
cdr3_nt: TGTGCCAGCAGCCAAATACTGTCCAGCGGGGGGCCAGAGACCCAGTACTTC

v_call: TRBV25-1
j_call: TRBJ2-5
d_call: -
clone_size: few
cdr3_aa: CASSEFQGGGETQYF
cdr3_nt: TGTGCCAGCAGTGAATTCCAGGGGGGTGGGGAGACCCAGTACTTC

v_call: TRBV3-1
j_call: TRBJ1-4
d_call: TRBD1
clone_size: -
cdr3_aa: CASSDRGQNEKLFF
cdr3_nt: TGTGCCAGCAGCGACAGGGGTCAAAATGAAAAACTGTTTTTT

v_call: TRBV4-3
j_call: TRBJ2-7
d_call: -
clone_size: few
cdr3_aa: CASSQVIGQTYEQYF
cdr3_nt: TGCGCCAGCAGCCAGGTGATCGGACAGACCTACGAGCAGTACTTC

v_call: TRBV7-2
j_call: TRBJ2-3
d_call: TRBD2
clone_size: -
cdr3_aa: CASSISGTSTDTQYF
cdr3_nt: TGTGCCAGCAGCATTAGCGGGACTAGCACAGATACGCAGTATTTT

v_call: TRBV5-1
j_call: TRBJ2-5
d_call: TRBD2
clone_size: few
cdr3_aa: CASTSGGARETQYF
cdr3_nt: TGCGCCAGCACAAGCGGGGGGGCCAGGGAGACCCAGTACTTC

v_call: TRBV4-3
j_call: TRBJ2-4
d_call: TRBD1
clone_size: -
cdr3_aa: CASSQEPGQGQGGKNIQYF
cdr3_nt: TGCGCCAGCAGCCAAGAACCAGGCCAGGGACAGGGGGGGAAAAACATTCAGTACTTC

v_call: TRBV20-1
j_call: TRBJ2-3
d_call: TRBD2
clone_size: -
cdr3_aa: CSARGRREGTDTQYF
cdr3_nt: TGCAGTGCTAGAGGAAGGCGGGAGGGCACAGATACGCAGTATTTT

v_call: TRBV9
j_call: TRBJ2-2
d_call: TRBD2
clone_size: few
cdr3_aa: CASSTTRTSGITGELFF
cdr3_nt: TGTGCCAGCAGCACTACTCGGACTAGCGGGATTACCGGGGAGCTGTTTTTT

v_call: TRBV6-5
j_call: TRBJ2-2
d_call: -
clone_size: many
cdr3_aa: CASSYTSTNTGELFF
cdr3_nt: TGTGCCAGCAGTTACACTAGCACGAACACCGGGGAGCTGTTTTTT

v_call: TRBV10-3
j_call: TRBJ2-7
d_call: TRBD2
clone_size: few
cdr3_aa: CAISDLLAGPYEQYF
cdr3_nt: TGTGCCATCAGTGACTTACTAGCGGGGCCTTATGAGCAGTACTTC

v_call: TRBV29-1
j_call: TRBJ1-1
d_call: TRBD1
clone_size: many
cdr3_aa: CSVEDNRGNTEAFF
cdr3_nt: TGCAGCGTTGAAGATAACAGGGGAAACACTGAAGCTTTCTTT

v_call: TRBV7-2
j_call: TRBJ1-2
d_call: -
clone_size: few
cdr3_aa: CASSLGGNAVKGYTF
cdr3_nt: TGTGCCAGCAGCTTGGGTGGGAATGCGGTCAAAGGCTACACCTTC

v_call: TRBV18
j_call: TRBJ2-5
d_call: -
clone_size: -
cdr3_aa: CASSPPHTQETQYF
cdr3_nt: TGTGCCAGCTCACCACCACACACCCAAGAGACCCAGTACTTC

v_call: TRBV7-8
j_call: TRBJ2-7
d_call: -
clone_size: many
cdr3_aa: CASSSYRVTYEQYF
cdr3_nt: TGTGCCAGCAGCTCGTACAGGGTCACCTACGAGCAGTACTTC

v_call: TRBV9
j_call: TRBJ2-3
d_call: -
clone_size: few
cdr3_aa: CASSPMGAGRTDTQYF
cdr3_nt: TGTGCCAGCAGCCCAATGGGAGCGGGCCGCACAGATACGCAGTATTTT

v_call: TRBV7-8
j_call: TRBJ2-3
d_call: TRBD2
clone_size: -
cdr3_aa: CASSPAGGIADTQYF
cdr3_nt: TGTGCCAGCAGCCCAGCGGGAGGGATTGCAGATACGCAGTATTTT

v_call: TRBV12-3/TRBV12-4
j_call: TRBJ2-1
d_call: TRBD1
clone_size: once
cdr3_aa: CASTEGAAYNEQFF
cdr3_nt: TGTGCCAGCACCGAGGGGGCAGCCTACAATGAGCAGTTCTTC

v_call: TRBV7-9
j_call: TRBJ2-3
d_call: TRBD1
clone_size: -
cdr3_aa: CASSSRTGLEADTQYF
cdr3_nt: TGTGCCAGCAGCTCAAGGACAGGGCTCGAGGCAGATACGCAGTATTTT

v_call: TRBV5-1
j_call: TRBJ2-1
d_call: TRBD2
clone_size: few
cdr3_aa: CASSSNWPGGPLTEQFF
cdr3_nt: TGCGCCAGCAGCAGCAACTGGCCGGGAGGGCCTCTCACTGAGCAGTTCTTC

v_call: TRBV20-1
j_call: TRBJ2-7
d_call: -
clone_size: many
cdr3_aa: CSARDLGQYF
cdr3_nt: TGCAGTGCTAGAGATCTCGGGCAGTACTTC

v_call: TRBV12-3/TRBV12-4
j_call: TRBJ1-2
d_call: TRBD1
clone_size: few
cdr3_aa: CASRGTGDYGYTF
cdr3_nt: TGTGCCAGCAGGGGTACAGGGGACTATGGCTACACCTTC

v_call: TRBV28
j_call: TRBJ2-7
d_call: -
clone_size: -
cdr3_aa: CASSFSGLQGYEQYF
cdr3_nt: TGTGCCAGCAGTTTTTCGGGGTTGCAGGGCTACGAGCAGTACTTC

v_call: TRBV5-5
j_call: TRBJ2-7
d_call: TRBD2
clone_size: -
cdr3_aa: CASSPGLAGASLYEQYF
cdr3_nt: TGTGCCAGCAGCCCGGGACTAGCGGGGGCCTCCCTATACGAGCAGTACTTC

v_call: TRBV12-3/TRBV12-4
j_call: TRBJ2-1
d_call: TRBD2
clone_size: many
cdr3_aa: CASSSGTSGRARSYNEQFF
cdr3_nt: TGTGCCAGCAGTTCAGGGACTAGCGGGAGGGCCAGGTCCTACAATGAGCAGTTCTTC

v_call: TRBV15
j_call: TRBJ2-2
d_call: -
clone_size: many
cdr3_aa: CATSRGLGGELFF
cdr3_nt: TGTGCCACCAGCAGAGGGTTGGGCGGGGAGCTGTTTTTT

v_call: TRBV6-2/TRBV6-3
j_call: TRBJ2-5
d_call: -
clone_size: few
cdr3_aa: CASSSTKGLGETQYF
cdr3_nt: TGTGCCAGCAGTTCTACGAAGGGACTGGGAGAGACCCAGTACTTC

v_call: TRBV28
j_call: TRBJ1-5
d_call: -
clone_size: few
cdr3_aa: CASRYSAAQHF
cdr3_nt: TGTGCCAGCAGGTACAGTGCAGCCCAGCATTTT

v_call: TRBV27
j_call: TRBJ2-5
d_call: -
clone_size: -
cdr3_aa: CASSRQSQETQYF
cdr3_nt: TGTGCCAGCAGCAGACAGAGTCAAGAGACCCAGTACTTC

v_call: TRBV7-9
j_call: TRBJ2-1
d_call: -
clone_size: -
cdr3_aa: CASSSGDSSWYEQFF
cdr3_nt: TGTGCCAGCAGCTCAGGCGACAGTTCATGGTATGAGCAGTTCTTC

v_call: TRBV3-1
j_call: TRBJ2-5
d_call: TRBD1
clone_size: few
cdr3_aa: CASRDRVVETQYF
cdr3_nt: TGTGCCAGCCGGGACAGGGTGGTGGAGACCCAGTACTTC

v_call: TRBV11-2
j_call: TRBJ2-1
d_call: -
clone_size: few
cdr3_aa: CASSLAAVAYNEQFF
cdr3_nt: TGTGCCAGCAGCTTAGCAGCCGTAGCCTACAATGAGCAGTTCTTC

v_call: TRBV28
j_call: TRBJ2-3
d_call: -
clone_size: -
cdr3_aa: CASIGRRGADTQYF
cdr3_nt: TGTGCCAGCATCGGGCGCCGCGGCGCAGATACGCAGTATTTT

v_call: TRBV12-3/TRBV12-4
j_call: TRBJ2-2
d_call: TRBD2
clone_size: -
cdr3_aa: CASSAGLAGGPGTGELFF
cdr3_nt: TGTGCCAGCAGTGCCGGACTAGCGGGAGGGCCGGGCACCGGGGAGCTGTTTTTT

v_call: TRBV16
j_call: TRBJ2-1
d_call: TRBD2
clone_size: many
cdr3_aa: CASSQLSGGSYNEQFF
cdr3_nt: TGTGCCAGCAGCCAACTTAGCGGGGGGTCCTACAATGAGCAGTTCTTC

v_call: TRBV12-3/TRBV12-4
j_call: TRBJ2-7
d_call: -
clone_size: many
cdr3_aa: CASSTSGLGVYEQYF
cdr3_nt: TGTGCCAGCAGTACCTCGGGGTTAGGGGTCTACGAGCAGTACTTC

v_call: TRBV10-3
j_call: TRBJ2-1
d_call: -
clone_size: many
cdr3_aa: CAISEGGSVRRFF
cdr3_nt: TGTGCCATCAGTGAGGGAGGTAGCGTTCGTCGGTTCTTC

v_call: TRBV24-1
j_call: TRBJ2-2
d_call: -
clone_size: -
cdr3_aa: CATRGLGTGELFF
cdr3_nt: TGTGCCACCAGGGGGCTCGGCACCGGGGAGCTGTTTTTT

v_call: TRBV6-1
j_call: TRBJ2-3
d_call: TRBD2
clone_size: few
cdr3_aa: CATSPSGGSTDTQYF
cdr3_nt: TGTGCCACCTCGCCTAGCGGGGGCAGCACAGATACGCAGTATTTT

v_call: TRBV12-3/TRBV12-4
j_call: TRBJ2-7
d_call: TRBD2
clone_size: -
cdr3_aa: CASSFPRSGRARYEQYF
cdr3_nt: TGTGCCAGCAGTTTCCCCCGAAGCGGGAGGGCGAGGTACGAGCAGTACTTC

v_call: TRBV5-5
j_call: TRBJ2-5
d_call: -
clone_size: few
cdr3_aa: CASSLGLGLGTQYF
cdr3_nt: TGTGCCAGCAGCTTAGGGTTAGGTCTCGGGACCCAGTACTTC

v_call: TRBV5-1
j_call: TRBJ2-5
d_call: -
clone_size: many
cdr3_aa: CASSLEGRGETQYF
cdr3_nt: TGCGCCAGCAGCTTGGAGGGACGAGGGGAGACCCAGTACTTC

v_call: TRBV6-2/TRBV6-3
j_call: TRBJ2-2
d_call: TRBD2
clone_size: -
cdr3_aa: CASSFAMTSGLTGELFF
cdr3_nt: TGTGCCAGCAGTTTCGCAATGACTAGCGGATTAACCGGGGAGCTGTTTTTT

v_call: TRBV5-6
j_call: TRBJ2-3
d_call: -
clone_size: -
cdr3_aa: CASSLVGQGGRDTQYF
cdr3_nt: TGTGCCAGCAGCTTGGTTGGTCAGGGGGGGAGAGATACGCAGTATTTT

v_call: TRBV5-1
j_call: TRBJ2-5
d_call: TRBD1
clone_size: few
cdr3_aa: CASSVGVRTGGQETQYF
cdr3_nt: TGCGCCAGCAGCGTGGGGGTCCGGACAGGGGGACAAGAGACCCAGTACTTC

v_call: TRBV12-3/TRBV12-4
j_call: TRBJ2-2
d_call: -
clone_size: many
cdr3_aa: CASTRGGTGELFF
cdr3_nt: TGTGCCAGTACCCGGGGCGGCACCGGGGAGCTGTTTTTT

v_call: TRBV6-1
j_call: TRBJ2-1
d_call: TRBD1
clone_size: -
cdr3_aa: CASSEASQGARNEQFF
cdr3_nt: TGTGCCAGCAGTGAAGCGTCCCAGGGGGCGCGGAATGAGCAGTTCTTC

v_call: TRBV12-3/TRBV12-4
j_call: TRBJ1-4
d_call: -
clone_size: -
cdr3_aa: CASSFEGLKLFF
cdr3_nt: TGTGCCAGCAGTTTTGAGGGGCTGAAACTGTTTTTT